The 4 T cell receptor beta chains given below trace back to one sample, sequenced in a study of cytomegalovirus exposure and HLA in healthy donors. Clones were sequenced by immunoSEQ multiplex PCR, and TCRdb holds only the in-frame ones, with some missing. Counted here are about 130,000 clones, around 92% occurring once; the ten biggest clones make up 3% to 4%. Sequenced input: PBMCs. The receptors shown here come from a man aged 25 to 40 in good health and CMV-seronegative.

This chain links TRBV28 with TRBJ1-1; D uncertain. The germline gives CDR1 MDHEN, CDR2 SYDVKM. This CDR3 is 13 amino acids long. The germline V and J ends were trimmed by 3 bases and 1 base, with 6 bases remaining between them. CDR3 amino acids: CASSFEGNTEAFF. The CDR3, as DNA: TGTGCCAGCAGTTTTGAGGGGAACACTGAAGCTTTCTTT.

A few counts support this clone. The CDR3 loop reads CASSYNYEQYF. The CDR3 bases are TGTGCCAGCAGTTATAACTACGAGCAGTACTTC. This sequence joins TRBV5-4 and TRBJ2-7; D not certain. V shed 5 bases and J shed 3 bases, with 6 bases lying between them. There are 11 residues in the CDR3. Per the germline V gene, CDR1 is SGHNT and CDR2 is YYREEE (reference sequence).

The rearrangement uses TRBV28 and TRBJ1-2, with 7 bases that match TRBD1. The CDR3 has 13 amino acids. CDR1 and CDR2 from the germline V gene are MDHEN and SYDVKM. Germline trimming cut 5 bases from V and 5 bases from J; bases unmatched to any gene: 5. CDR3 in amino acids: CASSRDRDYGYTF. For the CDR3, the DNA is TGTGCCAGCAGTCGCGACAGGGATTATGGCTACACCTTC.

The chain recombines TRBV28 with TRBJ1-5; the match to TRBD1 covers 8 bases. Germline V gene sequence: CDR1 MDHEN, CDR2 SYDVKM. V trimming: 8 bases; J trimming: 0 bases; junction bases outside the gene matches: 9. CDR3 length equals 16 residues. CDR3 amino acids: CASGRAGTGSNQPQHF. The DNA of the CDR3 is TGTGCCAGCGGAAGAGCCGGGACAGGTAGCAATCAGCCCCAGCATTTT.